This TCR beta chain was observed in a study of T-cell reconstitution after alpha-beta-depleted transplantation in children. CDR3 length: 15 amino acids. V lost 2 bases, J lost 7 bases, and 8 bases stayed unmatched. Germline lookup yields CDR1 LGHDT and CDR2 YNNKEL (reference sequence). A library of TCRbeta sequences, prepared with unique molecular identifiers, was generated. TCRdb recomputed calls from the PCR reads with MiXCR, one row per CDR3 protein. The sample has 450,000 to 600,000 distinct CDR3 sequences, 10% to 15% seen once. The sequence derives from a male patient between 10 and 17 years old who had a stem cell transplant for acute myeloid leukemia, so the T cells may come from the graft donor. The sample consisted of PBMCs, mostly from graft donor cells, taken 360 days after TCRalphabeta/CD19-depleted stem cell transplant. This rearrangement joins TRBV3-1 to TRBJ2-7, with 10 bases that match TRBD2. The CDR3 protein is CASSQYLAGVWEQYF. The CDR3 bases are TGTGCCAGCAGCCAATACCTAGCGGGAGTCTGGGAGCAGTACTTC.